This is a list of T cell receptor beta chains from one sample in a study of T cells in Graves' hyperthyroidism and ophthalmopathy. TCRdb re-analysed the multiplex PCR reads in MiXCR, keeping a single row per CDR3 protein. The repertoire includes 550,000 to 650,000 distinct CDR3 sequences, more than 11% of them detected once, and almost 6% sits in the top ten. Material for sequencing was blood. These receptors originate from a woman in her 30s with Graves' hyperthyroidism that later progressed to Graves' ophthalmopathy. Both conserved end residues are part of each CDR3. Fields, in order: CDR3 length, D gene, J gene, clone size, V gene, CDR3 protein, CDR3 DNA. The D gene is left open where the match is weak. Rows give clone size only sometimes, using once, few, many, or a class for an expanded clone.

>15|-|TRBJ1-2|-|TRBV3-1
CASGQEGSGNYGYTF
TGTGCCAGCGGCCAAGAGGGCAGCGGAAACTATGGCTACACCTTC
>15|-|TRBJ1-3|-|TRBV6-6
CASSYISSSGNTIYF
TGTGCCAGCAGTTACATTTCCTCCTCTGGAAACACCATATATTTT
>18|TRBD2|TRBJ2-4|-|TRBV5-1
CASSLGLGLAGPKNIQYF
TGCGCCAGCAGCTTGGGCTTAGGACTAGCGGGGCCCAAAAACATTCAGTACTTC
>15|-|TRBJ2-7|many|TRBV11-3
CASSLGGSEYYEQYF
TGTGCCAGCAGCTTAGGGGGGAGTGAATACTACGAGCAGTACTTC
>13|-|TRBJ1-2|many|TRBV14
CASSPNRNYGYTF
TGTGCCAGCAGCCCGAACAGGAACTATGGCTACACCTTC
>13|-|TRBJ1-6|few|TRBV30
CVARGSANSPLHF
TGTGTAGCGAGGGGATCGGCGAATTCACCCCTCCACTTT
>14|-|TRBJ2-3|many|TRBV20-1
CSAAREEITDTQYF
TGCAGTGCGGCCAGGGAGGAGATCACAGATACGCAGTATTTT
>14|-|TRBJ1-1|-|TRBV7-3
CASSPDSNPTEAFF
TGTGCCAGCAGCCCGGACAGTAATCCCACTGAAGCTTTCTTT
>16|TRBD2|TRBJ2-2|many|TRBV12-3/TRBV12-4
CASTSSAGAGTGELFF
TGTGCCAGCACCTCTTCCGCGGGAGCAGGCACCGGGGAGCTGTTTTTT
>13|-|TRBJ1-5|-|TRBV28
CASSPADLQAQHF
TGTGCCAGCAGTCCAGCTGATCTCCAGGCCCAGCATTTT
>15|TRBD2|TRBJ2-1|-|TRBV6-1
CASSQGIAGANEQFF
TGTGCCAGCAGCCAGGGTATAGCGGGAGCGAATGAGCAGTTCTTC
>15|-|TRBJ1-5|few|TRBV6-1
CASRVQDLSNQPQHF
TGTGCCAGCAGAGTACAGGACCTAAGCAATCAGCCCCAGCATTTT
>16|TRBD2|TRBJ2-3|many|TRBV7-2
CASSLEAEAGGSTQYF
TGTGCCAGCAGCTTAGAAGCAGAAGCGGGAGGGAGTACGCAGTATTTT
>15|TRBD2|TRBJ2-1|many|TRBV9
CASSVDLQWGGEQFF
TGTGCCAGCAGCGTAGATTTACAGTGGGGGGGTGAGCAGTTCTTC
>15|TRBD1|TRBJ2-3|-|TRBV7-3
CASGSRTGRTDTQYF
TGTGCCAGCGGCAGCCGGACAGGGAGGACAGATACGCAGTATTTT
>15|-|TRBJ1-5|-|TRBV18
CASSPVRVSNQPQHF
TGTGCCAGCTCACCGGTTCGGGTTAGCAATCAGCCCCAGCATTTT
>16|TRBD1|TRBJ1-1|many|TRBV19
CASSIRTGIPEGEAFF
TGTGCCAGTAGTATAAGGACAGGTATTCCCGAGGGTGAAGCTTTCTTT
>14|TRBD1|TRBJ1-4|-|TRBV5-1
CASSLPQGDEKLFF
TGCGCCAGCAGCTTGCCCCAGGGGGACGAAAAACTGTTTTTT
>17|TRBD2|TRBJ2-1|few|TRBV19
CASSIGGRGSSYNEQFF
TGTGCCAGTAGTATTGGAGGCCGCGGGAGCTCCTACAATGAGCAGTTCTTC
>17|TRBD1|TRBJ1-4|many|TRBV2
CASSRPGTGGSGEKLFF
TGTGCCAGCAGTCGTCCCGGGACAGGGGGCTCGGGCGAAAAACTGTTTTTT
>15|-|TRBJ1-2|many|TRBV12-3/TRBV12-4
CASTPHTVGSQGYTF
TGTGCCAGCACCCCACACACGGTTGGTTCTCAAGGCTACACCTTC
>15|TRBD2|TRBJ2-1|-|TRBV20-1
CSARDVAGIYNEQFF
TGCAGTGCTAGAGATGTAGCGGGCATATACAATGAGCAGTTCTTC
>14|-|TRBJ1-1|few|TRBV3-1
CVSSQGNAGILAFF
TGTGTCAGCAGCCAAGGAAACGCAGGGATCTTAGCTTTCTTT
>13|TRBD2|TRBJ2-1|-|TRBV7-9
CASSSSGGGEQFF
TGTGCCAGCAGCTCTAGCGGGGGGGGTGAGCAGTTCTTC
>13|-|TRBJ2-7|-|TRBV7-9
CASSFRAAYEQYF
TGTGCCAGCAGCTTCAGGGCAGCCTACGAGCAGTACTTC
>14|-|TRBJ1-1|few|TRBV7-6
CASSLSGGRDEAFF
TGTGCCAGCAGCTTATCGGGGGGCAGGGATGAAGCTTTCTTT
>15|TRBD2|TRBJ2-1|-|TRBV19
CASKGGLAGGYEQFF
TGTGCCAGTAAGGGGGGACTAGCGGGAGGGTATGAGCAGTTCTTC
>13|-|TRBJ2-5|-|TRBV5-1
CASSLSLGETQYF
TGCGCCAGCAGCTTGAGTCTGGGAGAGACCCAGTACTTC
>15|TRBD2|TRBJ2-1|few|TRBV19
CASSTGRGSYNEQFF
TGTGCCAGTAGTACGGGGAGGGGATCCTACAATGAGCAGTTCTTC
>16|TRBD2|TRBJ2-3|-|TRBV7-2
CASSVRGAGGTDTQYF
TGTGCCAGCAGCGTCCGGGGAGCGGGAGGGACAGATACGCAGTATTTT
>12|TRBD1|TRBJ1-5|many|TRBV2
CASRQGGRAQHF
TGTGCCAGCAGGCAGGGGGGGAGGGCCCAGCATTTT
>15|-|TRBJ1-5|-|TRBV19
CASSFPEDSNQPQHF
TGTGCCAGTAGTTTTCCTGAGGATAGCAATCAGCCCCAGCATTTT
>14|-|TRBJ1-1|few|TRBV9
CASSGDGMNTEAFF
TGTGCCAGCAGCGGGGACGGGATGAACACTGAAGCTTTCTTT
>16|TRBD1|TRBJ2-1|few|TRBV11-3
CASSDYKPGQGNEQFF
TGTGCCAGCAGCGACTATAAACCGGGACAGGGGAATGAGCAGTTCTTC
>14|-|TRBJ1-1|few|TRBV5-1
CASSPRILNTEAFF
TGCGCCAGCAGCCCCCGAATCTTGAACACTGAAGCTTTCTTT
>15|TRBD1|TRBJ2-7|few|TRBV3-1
CASSQSGTGSYEQYF
TGTGCCAGCAGCCAATCTGGGACAGGGTCCTACGAGCAGTACTTC
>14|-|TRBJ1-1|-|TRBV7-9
CASSQGPLNTEALF
TGTGCCAGCAGCCAAGGACCGCTGAACACTGAAGCTCTCTTT